This paragraph covers one TCR beta chain sequence. This CDR3 contains 17 residues. V was clipped by 2 bases and J by 7 bases; unmatched bases: 15. Germline V gene data show CDR1 as SGHRS and CDR2 as YFSETQ. This sample was taken from a study of shared clonotypes between healthy human individuals. The assay was immunoSEQ multiplex PCR, and TCRdb's table has in-frame clones only and misses some. The profile shows 2 million to 2.5 million clones, 93% of them singletons. V gene TRBV5-1 combines with J gene TRBJ2-1; 7 bases agree with TRBD2. The origin of this receptor is a man younger than 30 in good health. Some clones in this sample may be carry-over from other donors' samples. The sequenced material came from naive CD4+ T cells from PBMCs. This sample's subset: CD45RA+ positively selected. DNA of the CDR3: TGCGCCAGCAGCTTCGCCCTAACACGACTAGCCAGGAATGAGCAGTTCTTC. It is translated as CASSFALTRLARNEQFF.